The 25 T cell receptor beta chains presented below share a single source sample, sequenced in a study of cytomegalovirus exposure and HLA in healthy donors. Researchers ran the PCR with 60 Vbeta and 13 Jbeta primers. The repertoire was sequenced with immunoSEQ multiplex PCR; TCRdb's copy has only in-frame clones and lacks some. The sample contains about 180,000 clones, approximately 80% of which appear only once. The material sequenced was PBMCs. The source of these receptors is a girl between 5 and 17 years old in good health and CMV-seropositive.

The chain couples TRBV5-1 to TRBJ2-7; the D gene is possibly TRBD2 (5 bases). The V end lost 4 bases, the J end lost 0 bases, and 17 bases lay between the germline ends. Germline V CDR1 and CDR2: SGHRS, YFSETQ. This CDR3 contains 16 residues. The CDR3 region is CASSPRLALSSYEQYF. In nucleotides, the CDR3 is TGCGCCAGCAGCCCGAGGCTAGCCCTGAGCTCCTACGAGCAGTACTTC. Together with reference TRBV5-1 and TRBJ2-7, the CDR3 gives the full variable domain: KAGVTQTPRYLIKTRGQQVTLSCSPISGHRSVSWYQQTPGQGLQFLFEYFSETQRNKGNFPGRFSGRQFSNSRSEMNVSTLELGDSALYLCASSPRLALSSYEQYFGPGTRLTVT.

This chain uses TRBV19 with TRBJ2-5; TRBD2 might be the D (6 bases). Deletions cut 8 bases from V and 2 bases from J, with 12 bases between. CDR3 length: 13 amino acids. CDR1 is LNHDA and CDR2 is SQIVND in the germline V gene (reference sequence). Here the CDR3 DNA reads TGTGCCAGTTGCCCCGGGACTCAAGAGACCCAGTACTTC. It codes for CASCPGTQETQYF. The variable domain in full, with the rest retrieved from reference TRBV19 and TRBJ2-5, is DGGITQSPKYLFRKEGQNVTLSCEQNLNHDAMYWYRQDPGQGLRLIYYSQIVNDFQKGDIAEGYSVSREKKESFPLTVTSAQKNPTAFYLCASCPGTQETQYFGPGTRLLVL.

For the CDR3, the DNA is TGTGCCAGCAGCCCCGTTCGCGGAGAGACCCAGTACTTC. This codes for CASSPVRGETQYF. The chain has TRBV14 and TRBJ2-5, with D unresolved. The CDR3 has 13 residues. V was trimmed by 4 bases and J by 4 bases, leaving 10 bases between them. Per germline, CDR1 SGHDN and CDR2 FVKESK.

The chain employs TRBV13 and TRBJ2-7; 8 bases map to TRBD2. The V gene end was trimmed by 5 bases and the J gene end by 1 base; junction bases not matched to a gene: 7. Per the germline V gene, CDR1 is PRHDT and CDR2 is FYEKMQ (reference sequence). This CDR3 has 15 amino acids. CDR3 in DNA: TGTGCCAGCAGCCAGGCGGCGGGAGGTTCCTACGAGCAGTACTTC. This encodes CASSQAAGGSYEQYF.

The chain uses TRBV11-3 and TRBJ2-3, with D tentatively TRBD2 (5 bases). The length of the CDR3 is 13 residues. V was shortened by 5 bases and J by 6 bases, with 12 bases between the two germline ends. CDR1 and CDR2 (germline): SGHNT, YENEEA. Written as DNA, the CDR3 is TGTGCCAGCAGCCCGCGGGCCCATGATACGCAGTATTTT. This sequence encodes CASSPRAHDTQYF.

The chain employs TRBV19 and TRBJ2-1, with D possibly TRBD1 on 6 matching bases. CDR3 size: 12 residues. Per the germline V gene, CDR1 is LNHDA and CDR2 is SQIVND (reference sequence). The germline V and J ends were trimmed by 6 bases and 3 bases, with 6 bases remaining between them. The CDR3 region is CASRDSYNEQFF. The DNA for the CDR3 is TGTGCCAGTAGGGACAGCTACAATGAGCAGTTCTTC.

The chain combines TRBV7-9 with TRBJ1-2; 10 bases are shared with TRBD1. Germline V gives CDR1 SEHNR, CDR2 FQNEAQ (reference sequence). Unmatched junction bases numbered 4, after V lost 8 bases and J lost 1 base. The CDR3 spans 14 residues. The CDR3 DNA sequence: TGTGCCAGCCTGGGACAGGGGATTAACTATGGCTACACCTTC. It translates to CASLGQGINYGYTF.

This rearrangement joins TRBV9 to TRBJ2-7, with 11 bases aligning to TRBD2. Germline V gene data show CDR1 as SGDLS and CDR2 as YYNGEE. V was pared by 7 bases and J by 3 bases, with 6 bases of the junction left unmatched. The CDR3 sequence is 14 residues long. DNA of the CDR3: TGTGCCAGCGGACCGACTAGCGGGATCTACGAGCAGTACTTC. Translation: CASGPTSGIYEQYF.

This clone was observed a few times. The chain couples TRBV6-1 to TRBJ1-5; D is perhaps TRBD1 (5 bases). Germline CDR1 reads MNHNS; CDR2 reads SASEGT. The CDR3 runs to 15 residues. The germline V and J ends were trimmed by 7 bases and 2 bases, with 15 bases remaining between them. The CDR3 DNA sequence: TGTGCCAGCAATGGACAAGACAAGGGCAATCAGCCCCAGCATTTT. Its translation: CASNGQDKGNQPQHF.

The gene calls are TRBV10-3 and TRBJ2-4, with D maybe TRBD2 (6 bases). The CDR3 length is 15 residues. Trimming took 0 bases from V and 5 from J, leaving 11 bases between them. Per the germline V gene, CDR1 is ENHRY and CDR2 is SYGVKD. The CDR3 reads CAISESTSRENIQYF. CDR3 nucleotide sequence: TGTGCCATCAGTGAGTCGACTAGTAGGGAAAACATTCAGTACTTC.

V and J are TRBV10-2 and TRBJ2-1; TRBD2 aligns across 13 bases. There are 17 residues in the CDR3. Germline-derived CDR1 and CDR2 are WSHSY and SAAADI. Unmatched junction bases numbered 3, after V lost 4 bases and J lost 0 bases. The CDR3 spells CASSGTSGGSSYNEQFF. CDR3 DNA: TGCGCCAGCAGTGGGACTAGCGGGGGCAGCTCCTACAATGAGCAGTTCTTC.

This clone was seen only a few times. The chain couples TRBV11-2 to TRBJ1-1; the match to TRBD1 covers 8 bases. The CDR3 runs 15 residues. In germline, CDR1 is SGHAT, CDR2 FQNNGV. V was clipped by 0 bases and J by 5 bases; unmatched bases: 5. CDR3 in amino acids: CASSLDPGGWTEAFF. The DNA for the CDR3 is TGTGCCAGCAGCTTAGACCCAGGGGGCTGGACTGAAGCTTTCTTT.

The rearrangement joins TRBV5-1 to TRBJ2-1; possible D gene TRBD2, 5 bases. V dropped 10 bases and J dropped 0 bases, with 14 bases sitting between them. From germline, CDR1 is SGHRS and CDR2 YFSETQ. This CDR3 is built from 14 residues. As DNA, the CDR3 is TGCGCCTGCACCTCGGGAAGCTCCTACAATGAGCAGTTCTTC. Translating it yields CACTSGSSYNEQFF.

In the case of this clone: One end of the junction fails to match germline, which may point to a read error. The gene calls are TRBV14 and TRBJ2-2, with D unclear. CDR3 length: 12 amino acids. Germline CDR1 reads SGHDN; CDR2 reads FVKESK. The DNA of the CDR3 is TGTGCCAGCAGCCAAGGCCCCGGTGAGCTGTTTTTT. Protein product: CASSQGPGELFF.

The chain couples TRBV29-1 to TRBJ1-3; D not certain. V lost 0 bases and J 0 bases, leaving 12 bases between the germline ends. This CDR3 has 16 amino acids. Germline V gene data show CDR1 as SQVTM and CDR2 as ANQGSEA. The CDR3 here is CSVEDPGGSSGNTIYF. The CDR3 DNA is TGCAGCGTTGAAGATCCAGGAGGGAGCTCTGGAAACACCATATATTTT.

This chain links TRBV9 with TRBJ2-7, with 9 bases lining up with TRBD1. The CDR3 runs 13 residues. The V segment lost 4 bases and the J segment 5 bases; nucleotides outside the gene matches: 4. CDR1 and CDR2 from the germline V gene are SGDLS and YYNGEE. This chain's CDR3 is CASSRTGVHEQYF. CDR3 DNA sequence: TGTGCCAGCAGCAGGACAGGGGTCCACGAGCAGTACTTC.

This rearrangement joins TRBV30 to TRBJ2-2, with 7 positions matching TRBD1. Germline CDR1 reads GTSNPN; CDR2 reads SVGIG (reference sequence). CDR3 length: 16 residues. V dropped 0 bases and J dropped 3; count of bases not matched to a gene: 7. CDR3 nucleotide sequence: TGTGCCTGGAGTGTACCGGGGACAGTGTACACCGGGGAGCTGTTTTTT. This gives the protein CAWSVPGTVYTGELFF.

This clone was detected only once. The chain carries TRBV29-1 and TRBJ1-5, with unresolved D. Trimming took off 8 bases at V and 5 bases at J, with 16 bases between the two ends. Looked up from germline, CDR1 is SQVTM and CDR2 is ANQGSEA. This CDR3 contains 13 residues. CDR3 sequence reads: CSIRPGPYQPQHF. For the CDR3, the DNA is TGCAGCATCCGCCCTGGCCCGTATCAGCCCCAGCATTTT.

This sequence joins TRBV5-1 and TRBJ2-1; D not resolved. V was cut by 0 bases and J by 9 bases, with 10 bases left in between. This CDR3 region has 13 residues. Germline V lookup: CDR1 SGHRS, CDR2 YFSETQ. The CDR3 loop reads CASSLVEYVEQFF. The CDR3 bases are TGCGCCAGCAGCTTGGTGGAGTACGTTGAGCAGTTCTTC.

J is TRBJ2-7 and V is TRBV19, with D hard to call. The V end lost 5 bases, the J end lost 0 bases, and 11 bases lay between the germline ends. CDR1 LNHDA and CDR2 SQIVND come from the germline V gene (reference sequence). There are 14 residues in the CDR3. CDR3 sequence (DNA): TGTGCCAGTAGTCGGTCTGTTAGCTCCTACGAGCAGTACTTC. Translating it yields CASSRSVSSYEQYF. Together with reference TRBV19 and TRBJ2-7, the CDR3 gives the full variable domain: DGGITQSPKYLFRKEGQNVTLSCEQNLNHDAMYWYRQDPGQGLRLIYYSQIVNDFQKGDIAEGYSVSREKKESFPLTVTSAQKNPTAFYLCASSRSVSSYEQYFGPGTRLTVT.

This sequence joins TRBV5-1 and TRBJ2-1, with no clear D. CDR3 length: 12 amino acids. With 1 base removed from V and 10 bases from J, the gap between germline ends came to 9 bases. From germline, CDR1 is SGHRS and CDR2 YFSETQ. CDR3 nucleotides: TGCGCCAGCAGCTTGCCACCCCAGGAGCAGTTCTTC. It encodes CASSLPPQEQFF.

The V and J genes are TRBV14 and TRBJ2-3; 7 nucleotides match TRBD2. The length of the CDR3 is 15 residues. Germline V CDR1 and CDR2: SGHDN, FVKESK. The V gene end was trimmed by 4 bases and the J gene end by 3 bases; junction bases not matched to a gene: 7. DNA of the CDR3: TGTGCCAGCAGCCCTTGGGGGGGACTGACAGATACGCAGTATTTT. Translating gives CASSPWGGLTDTQYF. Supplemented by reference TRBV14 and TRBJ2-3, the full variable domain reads EAGVTQFPSHSVIEKGQTVTLRCDPISGHDNLYWYRRVMGKEIKFLLHFVKESKQDESGMPNNRFLAERTGGTYSTLKVQPAELEDSGVYFCASSPWGGLTDTQYFGPGTRLTVL.

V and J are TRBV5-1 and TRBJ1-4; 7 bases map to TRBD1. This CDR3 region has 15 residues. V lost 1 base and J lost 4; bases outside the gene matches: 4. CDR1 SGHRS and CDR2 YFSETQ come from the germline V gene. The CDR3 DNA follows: TGCGCCAGCAGCTTGCTCGGGACAGTTAATGAAAAACTGTTTTTT. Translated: CASSLLGTVNEKLFF.

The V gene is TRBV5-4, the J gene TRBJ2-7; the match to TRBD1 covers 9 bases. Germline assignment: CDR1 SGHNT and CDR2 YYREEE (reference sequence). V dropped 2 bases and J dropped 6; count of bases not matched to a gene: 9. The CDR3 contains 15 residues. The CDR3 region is CASSFVWTGDSEQYF. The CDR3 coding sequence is TGTGCCAGCAGCTTTGTTTGGACAGGGGATTCCGAGCAGTACTTC. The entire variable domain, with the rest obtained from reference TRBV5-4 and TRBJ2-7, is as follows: ETGVTQSPTHLIKTRGQQVTLRCSSQSGHNTVSWYQQALGQGPQFIFQYYREEENGRGNFPPRFSGLQFPNYSSELNVNALELDDSALYLCASSFVWTGDSEQYFGPGTRLTVT.

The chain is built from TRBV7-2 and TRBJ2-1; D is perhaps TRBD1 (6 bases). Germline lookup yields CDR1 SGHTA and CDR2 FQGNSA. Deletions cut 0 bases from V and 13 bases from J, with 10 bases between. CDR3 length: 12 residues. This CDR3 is CASSLAGQLQFF. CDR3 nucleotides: TGTGCCAGCAGCTTAGCCGGACAGTTACAGTTCTTC.